These 30 T cell receptor beta chains came from one sample sequenced in a study of CD8+CD57+ T cells in acquired aplastic anemia. TCR beta VDJ and CDR3 profiles were obtained from a genomic DNA template. TCRdb redid the calling of the reads with MiXCR, one entry per CDR3 protein. The table lists approximately 190,000 distinct CDR3 sequences, 64% of them singletons. Sequenced input: sorted CD4+, CD8+, or CD8+CD57+ T cells (not recorded which) from PBMCs. The receptors were gathered from a human donor with severe aplastic anemia or a healthy control (not recorded which).

This clonotype turned up a few times. J is TRBJ2-5 and V is TRBV27, with D uncertain. The V end lost 5 bases, the J end lost 1 base, and 20 bases lay between the germline ends. The CDR3 sequence is 17 residues long. Germline V gives CDR1 MNHEY, CDR2 SMNVEV (reference sequence). As DNA, the CDR3 is TGTGCCAGCAGTCCCCGTGGTAAGATCAAGTTCCAAGAGACCCAGTACTTC. Translation gives CASSPRGKIKFQETQYF.

The rearrangement uses TRBV7-4 and TRBJ2-1; D remains ambiguous. The germline V gene encodes CDR1 SGHVT and CDR2 SQSDAQ. Deletions cut 5 bases from V and 8 bases from J, with 13 bases between. The CDR3 has 13 residues. This CDR3 is CASSLTVWDEQFF. CDR3 in DNA: TGTGCCAGCAGCCTTACTGTCTGGGATGAGCAGTTCTTC.

In this sample, this clonotype turned up many times. The chain uses TRBV9 and TRBJ2-1, with D unresolved. Between the trimmed V and J ends, which lost 3 bases and 5 bases, there was a span of 6 bases. The germline V gene has CDR1 SGDLS and CDR2 YYNGEE. The CDR3 extends over 12 amino acids. CDR3 residues: CASSGINNEQFF. CDR3 DNA sequence: TGTGCCAGCAGCGGGATAAACAATGAGCAGTTCTTC.

The J gene is TRBJ2-7, the V gene TRBV11-2; perhaps D is TRBD1 or TRBD2 (7 bases each). The CDR3 spans 15 residues. The V end lost 0 bases, the J end lost 6 bases, and 15 bases lay between the germline ends. From germline, CDR1 is SGHAT and CDR2 FQNNGV. The CDR3: CASSLETGRGLEQYF. The CDR3 DNA is TGTGCCAGCAGCTTAGAGACAGGGAGGGGTCTCGAGCAGTACTTC.

With regard to this clonotype: The CDR3 end shows no conserved phenylalanine or tryptophan, and so a read error is likely. This chain joins TRBV27 and TRBJ1-2; 10 bases are a match to TRBD1. V lost 4 bases, J lost 8 bases, and 4 bases stayed unmatched. Germline CDR1 reads MNHEY; CDR2 reads SMNVEV (reference sequence). The CDR3 extends over 13 amino acids. CDR3 region: CASSSGTGDGYTL. The CDR3 region has the DNA TGTGCCAGCAGTTCGGGGACAGGGGACGGCTACACCCTC.

The rearrangement joins TRBV7-9 to TRBJ2-3; the D call may be TRBD1 or TRBD2 (5 bases each). Germline CDR1 is SEHNR and CDR2 is FQNEAQ (reference sequence). The CDR3 is made up of 13 amino acids. V dropped 6 bases and J dropped 1 base, with 8 bases sitting between them. This CDR3 reads CASSWDGTDTQYF. CDR3 nucleotides: TGTGCCAGCAGTTGGGACGGCACAGATACGCAGTATTTT.

V usage is TRBV6-1 and J usage is TRBJ2-7; D remains unclear. The CDR3 consists of 14 residues. CDR1 MNHNS and CDR2 SASEGT come from the germline V gene. V shed 5 bases and J shed 6 bases, with 17 bases lying between them. The DNA for the CDR3 is TGTGCCAGCAGTAATACGGCGGCTCATGGCGAGCAGTACTTC. It is translated as CASSNTAAHGEQYF.

This clonotype was detected many times. The gene calls are TRBV6-2 or TRBV6-3 and TRBJ2-7, with D unresolved. Trimming removed 6 bases from V and 0 bases from J, with 6 bases in between. The V gene's germline CDR1 is MNHEY and CDR2 SVGEGT. This CDR3 is 12 amino acids long. The CDR3 reads CASRTSSYEQYF. CDR3 bases: TGTGCCAGCAGGACCAGCTCCTACGAGCAGTACTTC.

V gene TRBV29-1 combines with J gene TRBJ1-2; D is possibly TRBD1 (5 bases). This CDR3 region has 12 residues. Germline CDR1 is SQVTM and CDR2 is ANQGSEA. The germline V and J ends were trimmed by 6 bases and 4 bases, with 12 bases remaining between them. The CDR3 sequence: CSVGGDTYGYTF. CDR3 sequence (DNA): TGCAGCGTCGGGGGGGATACCTATGGCTACACCTTC. Using reference TRBV29-1 and TRBJ1-2 for the parts outside the CDR3, the full variable domain is SAVISQKPSRDICQRGTSLTIQCQVDSQVTMMFWYRQQPGQSLTLIATANQGSEATYESGFVIDKFPISRPNLTFSTLTVSNMSPEDSSIYLCSVGGDTYGYTFGSGTRLTVV.

The chain has TRBV19 and TRBJ2-1; possibly TRBD1 or TRBD2 for D (5 bases each). The CDR3 is 13 residues long. V was pared by 6 bases and J by 9 bases, with 15 bases between. Germline CDR1 reads LNHDA; CDR2 reads SQIVND (reference sequence). The CDR3 region is CASSQRGESEQFF. CDR3 bases: TGTGCCAGTAGCCAACGGGGCGAAAGTGAGCAGTTCTTC.

The V and J genes are TRBV7-2 and TRBJ2-4, with D perhaps being TRBD1 or TRBD2 (6 bases each). Germline V gene lookup returns CDR1 SGHTA and CDR2 FQGNSA. With 5 bases removed from V and 8 bases from J, the gap between germline ends came to 16 bases. The CDR3 is made up of 14 amino acids. The CDR3 here is CASSPWGASDIQYF. CDR3 sequence (DNA): TGTGCCAGCAGCCCCTGGGGGGCAAGTGACATTCAGTACTTC.

The chain carries TRBV12-3 or TRBV12-4 and TRBJ2-7, with D perhaps TRBD2 (5 bases). Trimming cost V 5 bases and J 7 bases, with 12 bases left between them. CDR3 length: 12 residues. Here the CDR3 reads CASSPPSQEQYF. As DNA, the CDR3 is TGTGCCAGCAGTCCCCCTAGCCAAGAGCAGTACTTC.

This sequence joins TRBV4-1 and TRBJ2-2; D unresolved. The CDR3 is 16 amino acids. Trimming pared 1 base from V and 5 bases from J, leaving 14 bases between. The germline gives CDR1 MGHRA, CDR2 YSYEKL. DNA for the CDR3: TGCGCCAGCAGCCAAGTGGATATGGGCCTGACCGGGGAGCTGTTTTTT. Encoded protein: CASSQVDMGLTGELFF.

This clonotype is judged medium-sized. V usage is TRBV4-3 and J usage is TRBJ1-2; TRBD1 matches 9 bases. Germline-derived CDR1 and CDR2 are LGHNA and YSLEER. There are 15 residues in the CDR3. V shed 4 bases and J 3 bases; nucleotides not matched to a gene: 6. The CDR3 region is CASSPSTGGDYGYTF. CDR3 DNA sequence: TGCGCCAGCAGCCCCTCGACAGGGGGAGACTATGGCTACACCTTC.

The V gene is TRBV7-3, the J gene TRBJ2-7; 8 bases match TRBD2. From germline, CDR1 is SGHTA and CDR2 FQGTGA. The junction had 11 bases not matched to a gene; V was cut back by 8 bases and J by 2 bases. This CDR3 comprises 15 residues. In nucleotides, the CDR3 is TGTGCCAGCTCCCCGGGACCGGGAGGGACCTACGAGCAGTACTTC. Protein sequence: CASSPGPGGTYEQYF. Supplemented by reference TRBV7-3 and TRBJ2-7, the full variable domain reads GAGVSQTPSNKVTEKGKYVELRCDPISGHTALYWYRQSLGQGPEFLIYFQGTGAADDSGLPNDRFFAVRPEGSVSTLKIQRTERGDSAVYLCASSPGPGGTYEQYFGPGTRLTVT.

The chain carries TRBV4-2 and TRBJ2-5, with 10 bases matching TRBD2. Germline CDR1 is LGHNA and CDR2 is YNFKEQ. The CDR3 spans 15 residues. The trim removed 4 bases at V and 5 bases at J, leaving 7 bases unmatched. The CDR3 nucleotides are TGTGCCAGCAGCCTAGCGGGGGGTCTTGGGGAGACCCAGTACTTC. Translation gives CASSLAGGLGETQYF.

This clonotype was seen once. With a much larger clone just one base away, this may be a read error. V usage is TRBV10-3 and J usage is TRBJ2-7, with D perhaps matching TRBD1 (6 bases). Judging by the DNA end, TRBJ2-1 fits better; the J call may be wrong. The CDR3 is 14 amino acids. Germline V gene lookup returns CDR1 ENHRY and CDR2 SYGVKD. CDR3 amino acids: CAISEGQIYNEQFF. The CDR3, as DNA: TGTGCCATCAGTGAAGGACAGATCTACAATGAGCAGTTCTTC.

V is TRBV10-3 and J is TRBJ2-1; D is undetermined. This CDR3 has 14 residues. The ends were cut back, 0 bases at V and 6 bases at J, with 9 bases in the middle. Germline lookup yields CDR1 ENHRY and CDR2 SYGVKD. CDR3 sequence (DNA): TGTGCCATCAGTGAGTCGATAGGCACCAATGAGCAGTTCTTC. Amino acid sequence: CAISESIGTNEQFF.

In this sample, this clonotype turned up a few times. This rearrangement joins TRBV2 to TRBJ1-5; no definite D call. The V and J ends lost 8 bases and 4 bases respectively, with 6 bases between them. The CDR3 contains 11 residues. CDR1 is SNHLY and CDR2 is FYNNEI in the germline V gene. The CDR3 nucleotides are TGTGCCAGCGGGGTTAATCAGCCCCAGCATTTT. It translates to CASGVNQPQHF.

The chain combines TRBV7-9 with TRBJ2-7; D remains ambiguous. CDR3 length: 12 residues. V gave up 8 bases and J gave up 2 bases, with 10 bases separating them. Germline assignment: CDR1 SEHNR and CDR2 FQNEAQ (reference sequence). CDR3 sequence reads: CASGLGTYEQYF. The CDR3 bases are TGTGCCAGCGGGCTGGGCACCTACGAGCAGTACTTC.

The chain is built from TRBV9 and TRBJ1-4, with TRBD1 matching over 7 bases. The CDR3 has 14 amino acids. Germline V gene lookup returns CDR1 SGDLS and CDR2 YYNGEE. The J segment lost 11 bases and the V segment lost 3 bases, leaving 10 bases of the junction unmatched. CDR3 nucleotide sequence: TGTGCCAGCAGCGGATGGACAGGTTGGCGGAAACTGTTTTTT. As protein: CASSGWTGWRKLFF.

V gene TRBV29-1 combines with J gene TRBJ2-7, with 8 bases lining up with TRBD1. The CDR3 totals 13 residues. Trimming took 4 bases from V and 3 from J; bases not matched to a gene: 5. Germline CDR1 and CDR2: SQVTM and ANQGSEA. The CDR3 bases are TGCAGCGTTGGACAGGGACAGGTCTACGAGCAGTACTTC. This translates into CSVGQGQVYEQYF.

This clonotype was recorded once. V usage is TRBV10-2 and J usage is TRBJ1-1; D is uncertain. The CDR3 has 13 amino acids. V gave up 0 bases and J gave up 5 bases, with 7 bases separating them. The germline V gene encodes CDR1 WSHSY and CDR2 SAAADI. The chain's CDR3 is CASSESGMTEAFF. The CDR3 bases are TGCGCCAGCAGTGAGTCAGGAATGACTGAAGCTTTCTTT.

The rearrangement links TRBV20-1 to TRBJ2-1, with D perhaps being TRBD1 or TRBD2 (6 bases each). This CDR3 is 14 amino acids long. CDR1 is DFQATT and CDR2 is SNEGSKA in the germline V gene (reference sequence). V was shortened by 3 bases and J by 3 bases, with 12 bases between the two germline ends. This CDR3 reads CSARREGGYNEQFF. The CDR3 DNA sequence: TGCAGTGCTAGGCGGGAAGGGGGCTACAATGAGCAGTTCTTC.

The V call is TRBV7-9, the J call TRBJ1-2; D uncertain. CDR3 length: 14 amino acids. Germline V CDR1 and CDR2: SEHNR, FQNEAQ (reference sequence). Trimming pared 4 bases from V and 5 bases from J, leaving 14 bases between. CDR3 nucleotide sequence: TGTGCCAGCAGCTCGGCACACAGTGAATATGGCTACACCTTC. This gives the protein CASSSAHSEYGYTF.

V usage is TRBV24-1 and J usage is TRBJ2-2; D is ambiguous. The CDR3 extends over 13 amino acids. V dropped 5 bases and J dropped 1 base, with 4 bases sitting between them. Looked up from germline, CDR1 is KGHDR and CDR2 is SFDVKD. The CDR3 nucleotides are TGTGCCACCAGTGTTATGAACACCGGGGAGCTGTTTTTT. Residues: CATSVMNTGELFF.

This clonotype was detected a few times. The rearrangement uses TRBV10-2 and TRBJ1-1; possibly TRBD1 for D (5 bases). The CDR3 covers 12 residues. Germline CDR1 WSHSY, CDR2 SAAADI. Trimming stripped 6 bases from V and 3 bases from J, with 8 bases between. Here the CDR3 DNA reads TGCGCCAGCAGAAGGGGTGACACTGAAGCTTTCTTT. Residues: CASRRGDTEAFF.

This chain connects TRBV29-1 to TRBJ2-7, with D unclear. Deletions cut 7 bases from V and 6 bases from J, with 13 bases between. The CDR3 totals 11 residues. Germline V CDR1 and CDR2: SQVTM, ANQGSEA. The CDR3 nucleotides are TGCAGCGGAACTTATAACGTCGAGCAGTACTTC. It translates to CSGTYNVEQYF.

The chain has TRBV2 and TRBJ2-5, with 7 nucleotides matching TRBD2. Germline loops: CDR1 SNHLY, CDR2 FYNNEI. The CDR3 length is 12 residues. V lost 7 bases and J lost 3; bases outside the gene matches: 2. The CDR3: CASKRDEETQYF. The CDR3 DNA sequence: TGTGCCAGCAAGCGGGATGAAGAGACCCAGTACTTC.

The sample holds many counts of this clonotype. The chain recombines TRBV14 with TRBJ1-6, with D possibly matching TRBD1 (5 bases). The CDR3 covers 15 residues. With 2 bases removed from V and 8 bases from J, the gap between germline ends came to 13 bases. From germline, CDR1 is SGHDN and CDR2 FVKESK. The CDR3 spells CASSQQDRHYSPLHF. CDR3 sequence (DNA): TGTGCCAGCAGCCAACAAGACAGACACTATTCACCCCTCCACTTT.